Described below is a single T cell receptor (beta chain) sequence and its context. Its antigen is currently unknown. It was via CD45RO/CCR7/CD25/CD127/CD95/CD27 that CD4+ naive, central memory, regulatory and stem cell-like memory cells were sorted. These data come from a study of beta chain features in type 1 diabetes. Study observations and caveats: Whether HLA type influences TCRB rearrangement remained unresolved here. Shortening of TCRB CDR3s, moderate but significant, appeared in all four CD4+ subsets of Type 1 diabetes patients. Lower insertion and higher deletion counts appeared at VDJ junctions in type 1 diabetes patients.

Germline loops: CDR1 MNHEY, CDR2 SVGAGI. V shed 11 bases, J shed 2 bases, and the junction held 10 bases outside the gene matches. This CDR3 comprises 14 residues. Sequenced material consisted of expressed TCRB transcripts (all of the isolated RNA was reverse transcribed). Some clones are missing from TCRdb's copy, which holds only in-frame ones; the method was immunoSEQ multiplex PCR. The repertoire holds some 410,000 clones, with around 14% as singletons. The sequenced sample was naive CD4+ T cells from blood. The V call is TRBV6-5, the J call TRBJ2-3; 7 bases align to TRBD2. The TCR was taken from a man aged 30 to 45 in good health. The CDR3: CASFTGTTTDTQYF. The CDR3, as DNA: TGTGCCTCCTTCACGGGGACTACCACAGATACGCAGTATTTT.